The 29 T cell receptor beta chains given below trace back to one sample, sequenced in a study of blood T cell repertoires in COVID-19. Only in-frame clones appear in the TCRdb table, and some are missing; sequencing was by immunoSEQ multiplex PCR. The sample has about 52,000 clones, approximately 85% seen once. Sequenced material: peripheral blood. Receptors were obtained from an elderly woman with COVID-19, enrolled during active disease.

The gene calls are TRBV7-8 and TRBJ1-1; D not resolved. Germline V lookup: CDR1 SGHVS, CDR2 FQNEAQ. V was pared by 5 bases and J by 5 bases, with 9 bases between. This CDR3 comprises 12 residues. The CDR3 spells CASSRGRTEAFF. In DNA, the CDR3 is TGTGCCAGCAGCCGAGGGCGGACTGAAGCTTTCTTT.

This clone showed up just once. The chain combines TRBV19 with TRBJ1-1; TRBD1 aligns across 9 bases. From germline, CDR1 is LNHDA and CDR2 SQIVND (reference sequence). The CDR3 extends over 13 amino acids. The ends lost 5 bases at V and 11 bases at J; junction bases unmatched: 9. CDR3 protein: CASSSQGARLAFF. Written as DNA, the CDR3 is TGTGCCAGTAGTTCACAGGGGGCGAGGTTGGCTTTCTTT.

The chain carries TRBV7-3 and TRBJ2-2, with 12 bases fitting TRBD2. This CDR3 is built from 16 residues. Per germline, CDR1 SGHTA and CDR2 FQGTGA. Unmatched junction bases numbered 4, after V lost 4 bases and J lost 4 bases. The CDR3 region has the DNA TGTGCCAGCAGCTCCGGACTAGCGGGATCCACCGGGGAGCTGTTTTTT. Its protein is CASSSGLAGSTGELFF.

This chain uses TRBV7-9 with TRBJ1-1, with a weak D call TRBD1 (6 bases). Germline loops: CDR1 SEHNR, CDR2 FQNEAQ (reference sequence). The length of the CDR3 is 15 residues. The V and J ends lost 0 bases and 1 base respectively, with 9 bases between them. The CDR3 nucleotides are TGTGCCAGCAGCTTAGCTGGACAGCCGAACACTGAAGCTTTCTTT. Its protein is CASSLAGQPNTEAFF.

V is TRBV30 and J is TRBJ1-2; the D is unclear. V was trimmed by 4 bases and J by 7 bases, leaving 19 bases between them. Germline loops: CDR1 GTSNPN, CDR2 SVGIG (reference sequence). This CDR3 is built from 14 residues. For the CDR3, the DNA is TGTGCCTGGACCCTTGGGCCGATACCGTCTGGCTACACCTTC. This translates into CAWTLGPIPSGYTF.

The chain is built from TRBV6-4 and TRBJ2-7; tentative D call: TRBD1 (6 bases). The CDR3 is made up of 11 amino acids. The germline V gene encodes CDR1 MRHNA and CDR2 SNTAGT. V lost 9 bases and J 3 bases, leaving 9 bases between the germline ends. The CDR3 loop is CASQGNYEQYF. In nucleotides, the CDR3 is TGTGCCAGTCAGGGGAACTACGAGCAGTACTTC.

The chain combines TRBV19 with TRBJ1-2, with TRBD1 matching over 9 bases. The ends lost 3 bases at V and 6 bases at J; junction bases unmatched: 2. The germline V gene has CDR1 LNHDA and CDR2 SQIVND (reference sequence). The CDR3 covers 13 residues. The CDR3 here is CASSIGQGHGYTF. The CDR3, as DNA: TGTGCCAGTAGTATCGGACAGGGGCATGGCTACACCTTC.

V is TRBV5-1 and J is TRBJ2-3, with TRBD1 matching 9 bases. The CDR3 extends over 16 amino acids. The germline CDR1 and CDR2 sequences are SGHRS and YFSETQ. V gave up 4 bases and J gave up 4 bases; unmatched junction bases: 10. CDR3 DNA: TGCGCCAGCAGCACCGGGACAGGGAGTGGGGCAGATACGCAGTATTTT. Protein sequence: CASSTGTGSGADTQYF.

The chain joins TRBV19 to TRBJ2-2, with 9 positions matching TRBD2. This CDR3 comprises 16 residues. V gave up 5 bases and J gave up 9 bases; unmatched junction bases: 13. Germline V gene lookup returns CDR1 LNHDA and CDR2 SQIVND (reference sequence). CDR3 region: CASSPRVAGVIRELFF. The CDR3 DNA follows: TGTGCCAGTAGTCCCAGGGTAGCGGGAGTAATAAGGGAGCTGTTTTTT.

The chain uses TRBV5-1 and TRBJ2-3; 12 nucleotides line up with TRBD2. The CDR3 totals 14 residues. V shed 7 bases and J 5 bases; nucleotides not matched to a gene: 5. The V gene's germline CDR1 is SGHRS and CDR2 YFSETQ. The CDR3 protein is CASLLAGGGDTQYF. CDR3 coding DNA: TGCGCCAGCCTACTAGCGGGAGGAGGAGATACGCAGTATTTT.

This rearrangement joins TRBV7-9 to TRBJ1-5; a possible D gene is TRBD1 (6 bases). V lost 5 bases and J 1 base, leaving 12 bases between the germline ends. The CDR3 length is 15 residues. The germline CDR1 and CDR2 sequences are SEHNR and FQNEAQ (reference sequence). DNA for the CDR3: TGTGCCAGCAGCCCTACCGGACAGAGCAATCAGCCCCAGCATTTT. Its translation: CASSPTGQSNQPQHF.

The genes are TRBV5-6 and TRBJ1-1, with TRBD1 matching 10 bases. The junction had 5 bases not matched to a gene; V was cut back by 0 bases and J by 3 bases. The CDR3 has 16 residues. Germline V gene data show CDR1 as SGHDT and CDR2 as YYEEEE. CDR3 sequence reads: CASSLGQGAAYTEAFF. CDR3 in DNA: TGTGCCAGCAGCTTGGGACAGGGGGCAGCGTACACTGAAGCTTTCTTT. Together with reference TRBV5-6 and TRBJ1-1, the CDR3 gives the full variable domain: DAGVTQSPTHLIKTRGQQVTLRCSPKSGHDTVSWYQQALGQGPQFIFQYYEEEERQRGNFPDRFSGHQFPNYSSELNVNALLLGDSALYLCASSLGQGAAYTEAFFGQGTRLTVV.

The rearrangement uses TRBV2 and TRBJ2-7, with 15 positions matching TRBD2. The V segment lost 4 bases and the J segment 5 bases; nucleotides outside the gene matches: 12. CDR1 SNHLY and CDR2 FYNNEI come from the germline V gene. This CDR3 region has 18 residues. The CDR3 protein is CASSGTRGLAGGFNEQYF. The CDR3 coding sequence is TGTGCCAGCAGTGGAACCAGGGGACTAGCGGGAGGTTTTAACGAGCAGTACTTC.

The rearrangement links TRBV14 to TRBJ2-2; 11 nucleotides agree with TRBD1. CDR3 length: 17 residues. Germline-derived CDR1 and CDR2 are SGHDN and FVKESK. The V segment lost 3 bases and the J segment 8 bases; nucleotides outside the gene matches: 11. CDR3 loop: CASSQWTGGVTDGELFF. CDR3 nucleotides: TGTGCCAGCAGCCAGTGGACAGGGGGCGTAACTGATGGGGAGCTGTTTTTT. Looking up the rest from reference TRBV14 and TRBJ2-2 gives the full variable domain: EAGVTQFPSHSVIEKGQTVTLRCDPISGHDNLYWYRRVMGKEIKFLLHFVKESKQDESGMPNNRFLAERTGGTYSTLKVQPAELEDSGVYFCASSQWTGGVTDGELFFGEGSRLTVL.

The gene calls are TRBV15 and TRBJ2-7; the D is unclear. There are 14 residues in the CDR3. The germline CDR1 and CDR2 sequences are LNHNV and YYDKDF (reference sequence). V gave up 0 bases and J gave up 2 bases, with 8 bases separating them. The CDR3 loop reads CATSRDRQAYEQYF. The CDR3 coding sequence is TGTGCCACCAGCAGAGATCGGCAGGCCTACGAGCAGTACTTC.

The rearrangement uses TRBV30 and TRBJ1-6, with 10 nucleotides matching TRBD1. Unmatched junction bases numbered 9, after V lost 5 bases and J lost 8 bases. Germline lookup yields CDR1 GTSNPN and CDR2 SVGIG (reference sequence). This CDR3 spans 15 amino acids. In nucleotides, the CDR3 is TGTGCCTGGCTAACGTCGGGACAGGGGTATTCACCCCTCCACTTT. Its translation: CAWLTSGQGYSPLHF.

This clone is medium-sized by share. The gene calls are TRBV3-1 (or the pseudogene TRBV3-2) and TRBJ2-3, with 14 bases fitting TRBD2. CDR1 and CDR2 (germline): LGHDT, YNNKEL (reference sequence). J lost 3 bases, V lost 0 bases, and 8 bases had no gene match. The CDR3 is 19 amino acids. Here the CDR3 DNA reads TGTGCCAGCAGCCAAGATGGGGGACTAGCGGGAGTTAGTACAGATACGCAGTATTTT. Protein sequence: CASSQDGGLAGVSTDTQYF.

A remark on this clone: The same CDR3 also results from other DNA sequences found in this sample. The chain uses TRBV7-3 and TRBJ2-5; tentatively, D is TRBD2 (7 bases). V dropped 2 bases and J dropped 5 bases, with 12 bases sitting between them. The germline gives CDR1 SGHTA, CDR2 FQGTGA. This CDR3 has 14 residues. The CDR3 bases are TGTGCCAGCAGCTTAGCGGGGGCCGGGGAGACCCAGTACTTC. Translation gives CASSLAGAGETQYF.

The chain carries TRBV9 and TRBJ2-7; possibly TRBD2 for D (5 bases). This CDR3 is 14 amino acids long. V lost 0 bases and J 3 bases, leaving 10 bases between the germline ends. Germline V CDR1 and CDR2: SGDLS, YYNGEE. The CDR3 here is CASSVDQRSYEQYF. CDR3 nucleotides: TGTGCCAGCAGCGTAGACCAGCGGAGCTACGAGCAGTACTTC.

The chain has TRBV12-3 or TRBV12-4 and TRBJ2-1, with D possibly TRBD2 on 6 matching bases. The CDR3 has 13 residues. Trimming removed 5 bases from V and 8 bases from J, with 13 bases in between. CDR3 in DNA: TGTGCCAGCAGTACGGGAGAAACCTATGAGCAGTTCTTC. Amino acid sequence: CASSTGETYEQFF.

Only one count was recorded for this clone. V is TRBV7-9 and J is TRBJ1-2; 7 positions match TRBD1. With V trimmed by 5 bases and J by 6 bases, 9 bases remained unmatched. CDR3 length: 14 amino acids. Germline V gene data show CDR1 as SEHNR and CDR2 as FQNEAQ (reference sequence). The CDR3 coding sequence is TGTGCCAGCAGCCCCCTGACAGGGTTGCATGGCTACACCTTC. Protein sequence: CASSPLTGLHGYTF.

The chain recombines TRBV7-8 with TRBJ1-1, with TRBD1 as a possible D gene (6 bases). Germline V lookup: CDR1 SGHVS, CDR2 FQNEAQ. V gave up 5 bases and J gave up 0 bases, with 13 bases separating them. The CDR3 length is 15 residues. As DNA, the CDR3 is TGTGCCAGCAGCCCCCAGGGGAATATGAACACTGAAGCTTTCTTT. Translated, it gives CASSPQGNMNTEAFF.

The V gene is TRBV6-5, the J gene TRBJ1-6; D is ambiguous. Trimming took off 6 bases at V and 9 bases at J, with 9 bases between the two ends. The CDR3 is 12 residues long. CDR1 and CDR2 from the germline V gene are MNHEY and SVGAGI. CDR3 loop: CASSGAGSPLHF. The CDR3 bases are TGTGCCAGCAGCGGAGCGGGTTCACCCCTCCACTTT.

CDR3 coding DNA: TGTGCCAGCAGCACCACCCCGACTAGCGGGAGCTCCGGGGAGCTGTTTTTT. This gives the protein CASSTTPTSGSSGELFF. The V call is TRBV9, the J call TRBJ2-2, with 12 nucleotides matching TRBD2. V lost 4 bases, J lost 6 bases, and 10 bases stayed unmatched. The CDR3 contains 17 residues. Germline V gene lookup returns CDR1 SGDLS and CDR2 YYNGEE. The variable domain in full, completed from reference TRBV9 and TRBJ2-2, reads DSGVTQTPKHLITATGQRVTLRCSPRSGDLSVYWYQQSLDQGLQFLIQYYNGEERAKGNILERFSAQQFPDLHSELNLSSLELGDSALYFCASSTTPTSGSSGELFFGEGSRLTVL.

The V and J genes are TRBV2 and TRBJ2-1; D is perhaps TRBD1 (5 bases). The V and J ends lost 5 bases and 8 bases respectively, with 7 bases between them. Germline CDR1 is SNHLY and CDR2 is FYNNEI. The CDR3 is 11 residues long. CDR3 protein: CASSNRYEQFF. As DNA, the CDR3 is TGTGCCAGCAGTAACAGGTATGAGCAGTTCTTC.

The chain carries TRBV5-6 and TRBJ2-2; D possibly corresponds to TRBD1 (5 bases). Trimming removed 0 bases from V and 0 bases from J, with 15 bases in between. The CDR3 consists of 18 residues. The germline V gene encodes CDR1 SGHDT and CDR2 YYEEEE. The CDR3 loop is CASSLGLRGRPNTGELFF. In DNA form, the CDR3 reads TGTGCCAGCAGCTTGGGTCTTAGGGGCAGACCGAACACCGGGGAGCTGTTTTTT.

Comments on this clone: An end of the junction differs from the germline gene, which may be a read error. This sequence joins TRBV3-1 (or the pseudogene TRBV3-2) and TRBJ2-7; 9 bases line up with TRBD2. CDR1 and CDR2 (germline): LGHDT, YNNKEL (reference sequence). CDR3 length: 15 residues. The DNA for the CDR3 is TGTGCCAGCAGCCAAGTGGAGGGGCAAGCGGGAGGAATGGCGTTC. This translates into CASSQVEGQAGGMAF.

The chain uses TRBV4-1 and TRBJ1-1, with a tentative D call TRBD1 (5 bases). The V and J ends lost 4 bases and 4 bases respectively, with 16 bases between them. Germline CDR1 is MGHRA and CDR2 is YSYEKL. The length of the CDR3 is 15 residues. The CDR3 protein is CASSPGRASGTEAFF. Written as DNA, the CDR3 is TGCGCCAGCAGCCCCGGCAGGGCCTCGGGCACTGAAGCTTTCTTT.

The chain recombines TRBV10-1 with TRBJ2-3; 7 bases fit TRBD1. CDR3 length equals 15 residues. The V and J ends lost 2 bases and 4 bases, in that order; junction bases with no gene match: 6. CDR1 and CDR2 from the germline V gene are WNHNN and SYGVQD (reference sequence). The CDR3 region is CASSETGQVPDTQYF. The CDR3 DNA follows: TGCGCCAGCAGTGAGACCGGACAGGTGCCAGATACGCAGTATTTT.